The 24 T cell receptor beta chains below were found in one sample sequenced in a study of memory CD4+ T cells and cytomegalovirus serostatus. The sort gate was single viable CD3+CD4+CD8-CD45RO+ cells for memory CD4+ T cells. TCRdb's table, derived via immunoSEQ multiplex PCR, lists solely in-frame clones and lacks some. The table lists around 50,000 clones, roughly 72% of them singletons. Material for sequencing was memory CD4+ T cells from blood. The receptor set was obtained from an adult in good health and CMV-seropositive.

The genes are TRBV6-5 and TRBJ1-1, with TRBD1 identical over 9 bases. Per the germline V gene, CDR1 is MNHEY and CDR2 is SVGAGI. The CDR3 is 13 amino acids. Trimming took 6 bases from V and 6 from J; bases not matched to a gene: 5. In nucleotides, the CDR3 is TGTGCCAGCAGAAACAGGGGGCGGGCTGAAGCTTTCTTT. It translates to CASRNRGRAEAFF.

The chain links TRBV28 to TRBJ2-5; no firm D call. CDR3 length: 12 residues. V gave up 1 base and J gave up 3 bases, with 3 bases separating them. Germline loops: CDR1 MDHEN, CDR2 SYDVKM. The CDR3 protein is CASSLSEETQYF. CDR3 DNA sequence: TGTGCCAGCAGTTTATCGGAAGAGACCCAGTACTTC.

The chain carries TRBV5-1 and TRBJ2-7, with D uncertain. This CDR3 spans 15 amino acids. The V end lost 6 bases, the J end lost 0 bases, and 16 bases lay between the germline ends. Germline V gene data show CDR1 as SGHRS and CDR2 as YFSETQ. The CDR3 here is CASTSTDFSSYEQYF. The CDR3 DNA reads TGCGCCAGCACCTCGACTGATTTCAGCTCCTACGAGCAGTACTTC.

This rearrangement joins TRBV11-3 to TRBJ2-3, with D unresolved. CDR3 size: 12 residues. Between the trimmed V and J ends, which lost 3 bases and 2 bases, there was a span of 3 bases. CDR1 is SGHNT, CDR2 YENEEA, per germline. The CDR3, as DNA: TGTGCCAGCAGCTTCCACACAGATACGCAGTATTTT. Translation: CASSFHTDTQYF.

The J gene is TRBJ2-7, the V gene TRBV7-2; D is ambiguous. The CDR3 loop spans 13 amino acids. The germline gives CDR1 SGHTA, CDR2 FQGNSA. The V end lost 2 bases, the J end lost 2 bases, and 7 bases lay between the germline ends. The CDR3 bases are TGTGCCAGCAGCTTATTGCAGGCCTACGAGCAGTACTTC. Its translation is CASSLLQAYEQYF.

The chain combines TRBV2 with TRBJ2-7, with TRBD1 as a possible D gene (5 bases). The CDR3 is 15 residues long. Germline CDR1 reads SNHLY; CDR2 reads FYNNEI. With 8 bases removed from V and 2 bases from J, the gap between germline ends came to 19 bases. CDR3 nucleotides: TGTGCCAGCTTCGCCGAGGCAGGGTATGCCTACGAGCAGTACTTC. It is translated as CASFAEAGYAYEQYF.

The chain employs TRBV5-6 and TRBJ1-2, with D possibly TRBD1 on 5 matching bases. Germline CDR1 reads SGHDT; CDR2 reads YYEEEE. V lost 0 bases, J lost 4 bases, and 13 bases lay in between. This CDR3 region has 15 residues. The CDR3 is CASSLDPGRGYGYTF. The DNA of the CDR3 is TGTGCCAGCAGCTTGGATCCAGGGAGGGGCTATGGCTACACCTTC.

The genes are TRBV10-1 and TRBJ2-4; 8 nucleotides line up with TRBD1. V was clipped by 2 bases and J by 1 base; unmatched bases: 4. CDR3 length: 16 amino acids. Germline-derived CDR1 and CDR2 are WNHNN and SYGVQD (reference sequence). CDR3: CASSEGQGGAKNIQYF. Here the CDR3 DNA reads TGCGCCAGCAGTGAGGGACAGGGTGGCGCCAAAAACATTCAGTACTTC.

This chain joins TRBV5-4 and TRBJ2-5, with 8 bases aligning to TRBD2. The CDR3 contains 16 residues. The ends lost 0 bases at V and 5 bases at J; junction bases unmatched: 9. The germline CDR1 and CDR2 sequences are SGHNT and YYREEE (reference sequence). Here the CDR3 reads CASSLAGGAGRETQYF. Written as DNA, the CDR3 is TGTGCCAGCAGCTTGGCCGGGGGGGCAGGGCGTGAGACCCAGTACTTC.

V gene TRBV11-2 combines with J gene TRBJ2-7; D is perhaps TRBD2 (6 bases). The CDR3 is made up of 12 amino acids. The germline V and J ends were trimmed by 6 bases and 6 bases, with 12 bases remaining between them. Germline lookup yields CDR1 SGHAT and CDR2 FQNNGV. This chain's CDR3 is CASRPETSEQYF. As DNA, the CDR3 is TGTGCCAGCAGACCCGAGACTAGCGAGCAGTACTTC.

In its sample, this clone was seen a few times. This chain connects TRBV5-1 to TRBJ2-2; the D is unclear. Germline lookup yields CDR1 SGHRS and CDR2 YFSETQ. This CDR3 has 14 amino acids. The ends were cut back, 4 bases at V and 0 bases at J, with 7 bases in the middle. The CDR3 DNA sequence: TGCGCCAGCAGCCCGGTCTCGAACACCGGGGAGCTGTTTTTT. It codes for CASSPVSNTGELFF. Using reference TRBV5-1 and TRBJ2-2 for the parts outside the CDR3, the full variable domain is KAGVTQTPRYLIKTRGQQVTLSCSPISGHRSVSWYQQTPGQGLQFLFEYFSETQRNKGNFPGRFSGRQFSNSRSEMNVSTLELGDSALYLCASSPVSNTGELFFGEGSRLTVL.

The chain combines TRBV19 with TRBJ1-6, with a weak D call TRBD1 (5 bases). Germline V gives CDR1 LNHDA, CDR2 SQIVND (reference sequence). The CDR3 spans 14 residues. The V and J ends lost 5 bases and 5 bases respectively, with 10 bases between them. The CDR3 bases are TGTGCCAGTAGTCCGGGGGGGAATAATTCACCCCTCCACTTT. Its translation: CASSPGGNNSPLHF.

This chain links TRBV2 with TRBJ2-5; 14 bases are shared with TRBD2. The length of the CDR3 is 16 residues. Germline V CDR1 and CDR2: SNHLY, FYNNEI. The V and J ends lost 8 bases and 5 bases, in that order; junction bases with no gene match: 10. The CDR3 sequence: CASHGLAGGPGETQYF. The CDR3 DNA follows: TGTGCCAGCCATGGACTAGCGGGGGGCCCTGGGGAGACCCAGTACTTC.

To note about this clone: The germline gene is not matched at one end of the junction; a read error may be the cause. The chain has TRBV10-3 and TRBJ2-5; 7 bases agree with TRBD1. The CDR3 length is 16 residues. The germline V gene encodes CDR1 ENHRY and CDR2 SYGVKD. CDR3 region: CAMSVGPARGQETQYF. CDR3 in DNA: TGTGCCATGAGTGTCGGACCAGCCAGGGGGCAAGAGACCCAGTACTTC.

About this clone: The junction does not match germline at one end; this may be a read error. This chain joins TRBV7-7 and TRBJ2-5; TRBD2 might be the D (5 bases). This CDR3 has 15 residues. Germline V gene sequence: CDR1 SSHAT, CDR2 FNYEAQ (reference sequence). The CDR3 reads CASSPTGLPGETQYF. The CDR3 DNA is TGTGCTAGCAGCCCAACGGGCCTGCCGGGGGAGACCCAGTACTTC.

The J gene is TRBJ2-3, the V gene TRBV10-3; tentatively, D is TRBD2 (6 bases). The ends were cut back, 2 bases at V and 4 bases at J, with 10 bases in the middle. Germline CDR1 reads ENHRY; CDR2 reads SYGVKD. The CDR3 loop spans 14 amino acids. This chain's CDR3 is CAISEGGTSDTQYF. CDR3 coding DNA: TGTGCCATCAGTGAGGGGGGGACGTCAGATACGCAGTATTTT.

The V call is TRBV10-3, the J call TRBJ2-5; no clear D gene. Trimming cost V 2 bases and J 2 bases, with 6 bases left between them. The CDR3 runs 13 residues. Germline values: CDR1 ENHRY, CDR2 SYGVKD. The CDR3 DNA sequence: TGTGCCATCAGTGAGGCCCTTCAAGAGACCCAGTACTTC. Its translation: CAISEALQETQYF.

This clone was seen only once. V and J are TRBV7-8 and TRBJ1-4, with TRBD1 matching 9 bases. This CDR3 region has 17 residues. Germline V CDR1 and CDR2: SGHVS, FQNEAQ. V was clipped by 5 bases and J by 7 bases; unmatched bases: 14. CDR3 loop: CASSQHQTGTGSEKLFF. The CDR3 coding sequence is TGTGCCAGCAGCCAGCATCAAACCGGGACAGGGAGTGAAAAACTGTTTTTT.

V is TRBV2 and J is TRBJ2-7, with D unclear. The CDR3 is made up of 11 amino acids. Germline V gene data show CDR1 as SNHLY and CDR2 as FYNNEI. Trimming removed 6 bases from V and 6 bases from J, with 9 bases in between. CDR3 loop: CASSLVREQYF. CDR3 DNA: TGTGCCAGCAGCCTGGTACGCGAGCAGTACTTC. The complete variable domain, with remaining parts taken from reference TRBV2 and TRBJ2-7, reads EPEVTQTPSHQVTQMGQEVILRCVPISNHLYFYWYRQILGQKVEFLVSFYNNEISEKSEIFDDQFSVERPDGSNFTLKIRSTKLEDSAMYFCASSLVREQYFGPGTRLTVT.

The gene calls are TRBV2 and TRBJ1-1; the D is unclear. The V end was cut by 6 bases, the J end by 1 base, with 9 bases between. The CDR3 loop spans 13 amino acids. Germline CDR1 reads SNHLY; CDR2 reads FYNNEI. The CDR3 DNA follows: TGTGCCAGCAGGAAGGAGGGGAACACTGAAGCTTTCTTT. Translation gives CASRKEGNTEAFF.

The chain combines TRBV18 with TRBJ2-1; D is unclear. Germline V gives CDR1 KGHSH, CDR2 LQKENI. Trimming removed 4 bases at V and 5 bases at J, with 9 bases between. The CDR3 extends over 13 amino acids. CDR3 nucleotides: TGTGCCAGCTCACTGGGGTCGGACAATGAGCAGTTCTTC. It is translated as CASSLGSDNEQFF.

V is TRBV2 and J is TRBJ2-3, with TRBD2 matching over 12 bases. Trimming at V came to 6 bases and at J to 1 base, leaving 5 bases not matched to a gene. CDR3 length: 16 amino acids. Germline loops: CDR1 SNHLY, CDR2 FYNNEI. In nucleotides, the CDR3 is TGTGCCAGCAGCGCCTCTAGCGGGGGGGGCACAGATACGCAGTATTTT. Amino acid sequence: CASSASSGGGTDTQYF.

Worth noting for this clone: Mismatch with germline at one junction end may stem from a read error. The V and J genes are TRBV25-1 and TRBJ1-3; D is possibly TRBD1 (5 bases). CDR3 length: 12 residues. Germline V gene sequence: CDR1 MGHDK, CDR2 SYGVNS. The CDR3 loop is CASSESGTGKSF. CDR3 DNA sequence: TGTGCCAGCAGTGAATCAGGGACGGGAAAGAGTTTT.

This chain joins TRBV14 and TRBJ2-1; TRBD1 or TRBD2 may be the D gene (7 bases each). The CDR3 runs to 14 residues. With 6 bases removed from V and 4 bases from J, the gap between germline ends came to 13 bases. Germline V gene sequence: CDR1 SGHDN, CDR2 FVKESK. This CDR3 is CASRRQGGYNEQFF. DNA of the CDR3: TGTGCCAGCAGGAGACAGGGAGGGTACAATGAGCAGTTCTTC.